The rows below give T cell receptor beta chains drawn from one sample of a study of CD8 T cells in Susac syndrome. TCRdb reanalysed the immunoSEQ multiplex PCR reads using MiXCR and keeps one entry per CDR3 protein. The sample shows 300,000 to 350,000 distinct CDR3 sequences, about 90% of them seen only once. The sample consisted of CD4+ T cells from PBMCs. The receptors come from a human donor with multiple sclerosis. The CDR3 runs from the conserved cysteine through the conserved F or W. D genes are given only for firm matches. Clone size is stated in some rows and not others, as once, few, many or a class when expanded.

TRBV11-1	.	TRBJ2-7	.	TGTGCCAGCAGCCATCGGACGGAGAAACACTACGAGCAGTACTTC	CASSHRTEKHYEQYF
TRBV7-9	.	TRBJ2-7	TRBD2	TGTGCCAGCAGCTCGACTAGCGTCTACGAGCAGTACTTC	CASSSTSVYEQYF
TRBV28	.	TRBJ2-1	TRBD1	TGTGCCAGCAGCCACTACCGGGACAGCTACAATGAGCAGTTCTTC	CASSHYRDSYNEQFF
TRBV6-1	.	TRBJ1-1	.	TGTGCCAGCAGTGAAGCGCGGGCCACCGAAGCTTTCTTT	CASSEARATEAFF
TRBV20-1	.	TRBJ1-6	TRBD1	TGCAGTGCTAGAATGGCAGGGGGAAATTCACCCCTCCACTTT	CSARMAGGNSPLHF
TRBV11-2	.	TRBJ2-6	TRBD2	TGTGCCAGCAGCCCTCCGAGCGGGAGGCTCTCTGGGGCCAACGTCCTGACTTTC	CASSPPSGRLSGANVLTF
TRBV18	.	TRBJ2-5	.	TGTGCCAGCTCACCAGATACAAGGGCCGGGGAGACCCAGTACTTC	CASSPDTRAGETQYF
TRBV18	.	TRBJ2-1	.	TGTGCCAGCTCACCAATGCAGGAGCAGTTCTTC	CASSPMQEQFF
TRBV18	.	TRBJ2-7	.	TGTGCCAGCTCACCCCTTCCGAAGGGTCCGTCCTACGAGCAGTACTTC	CASSPLPKGPSYEQYF
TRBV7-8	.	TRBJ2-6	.	TGTGCCAGCAGAACGAACCGGGCCTCTGGGGCCAACGTCCTGACTTTC	CASRTNRASGANVLTF
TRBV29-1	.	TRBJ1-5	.	TGCAGCGTAATTCTCCAAAATCAGCCCCAGCATTTT	CSVILQNQPQHF
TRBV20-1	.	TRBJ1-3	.	TGCAGTGCTAGGGAGGGGTCTGGAAACACCATATATTTT	CSAREGSGNTIYF
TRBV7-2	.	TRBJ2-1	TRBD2	TGTGCCAGCAGCCCCTGGACTAGCGGGAGGGTTGAGCAGTTCTTC	CASSPWTSGRVEQFF
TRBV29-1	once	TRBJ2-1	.	TGCAGCGTTGGGTGGCAGGGGAACAATGAGCAGTTCTTC	CSVGWQGNNEQFF
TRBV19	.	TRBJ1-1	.	TGTGCCAGTAGTATCGTGGGGGCCGGAGCTTTCTTT	CASSIVGAGAFF
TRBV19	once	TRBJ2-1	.	TGTGCCAGTAGTATAACCGTTGAACGAAACAATGAGCAGTTCTTC	CASSITVERNNEQFF
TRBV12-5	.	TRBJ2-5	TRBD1	TGTGCTAGTGGTTACCGGGACAGGGGCCTTCAAGAGACCCAGTACTTC	CASGYRDRGLQETQYF
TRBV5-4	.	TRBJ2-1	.	TGTGCCAGCAGCTCCGCCGCGTCCTACAATGAGCAGTTCTTC	CASSSAASYNEQFF
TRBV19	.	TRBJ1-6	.	TGTGCCAGTATATGGGGGAGTAGCTCCTATAATTCACCCCTCCACTTT	CASIWGSSSYNSPLHF
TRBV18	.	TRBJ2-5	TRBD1	TGTGCCAGCGCGACGGGACAGAAAGAGACCCAGTACTTC	CASATGQKETQYF
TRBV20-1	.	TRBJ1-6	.	TGCAGTGTCCCGAACATCGGCTCCCTCCACTTT	CSVPNIGSLHF
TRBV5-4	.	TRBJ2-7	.	TGTGCCAGCAGCCCTCAGGACAGGGCCGGTAGGGACTACTACGAGCAGTACTTC	CASSPQDRAGRDYYEQYF
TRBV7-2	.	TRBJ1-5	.	TGTGCCAGCAGCTCCGGGGGGCTTATAGGTCAGCCCCAGCATTTT	CASSSGGLIGQPQHF
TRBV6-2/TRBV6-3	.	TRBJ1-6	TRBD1	TGTGCCAGCACGGGACAGTCGAATTCACCCCTCCACTTT	CASTGQSNSPLHF
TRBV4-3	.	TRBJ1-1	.	TGCGCCAGCAGCCAATCAGGGTCGCCTGAAGCTTTCTTT	CASSQSGSPEAFF
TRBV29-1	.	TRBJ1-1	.	TGCAGCGTTGGACCCCAAGGGGACACTGAAGCTTTCTTT	CSVGPQGDTEAFF
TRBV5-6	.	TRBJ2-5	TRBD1	TGTGCCAGCAGCTTTTGGACAGGCAAGTTCGGAGAGACCCAGTACTTC	CASSFWTGKFGETQYF
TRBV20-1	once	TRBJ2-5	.	TGCAGTGCTAGAGATTCGGGGTCCCAAGAGACCCAGTACTTC	CSARDSGSQETQYF
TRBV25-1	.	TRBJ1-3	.	TGTGCCAGCATGGGGGTTGGCGTACCTGGAAACACCATATATTTT	CASMGVGVPGNTIYF
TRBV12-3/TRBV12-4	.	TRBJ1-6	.	TGTGCCAGCAGGACATCGGGACCGCGTAATTCACCCCTCCACTTT	CASRTSGPRNSPLHF
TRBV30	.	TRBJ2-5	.	TGTGCCTGGAGCGGCGGGGCCGACGAGACCCAGTACTTC	CAWSGGADETQYF
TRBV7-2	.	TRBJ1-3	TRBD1	TGTGCCAGCACCCAGTCCACAGGGGTTTCTGGAAACACCATATATTTT	CASTQSTGVSGNTIYF
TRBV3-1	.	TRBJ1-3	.	TGTGCCAGCCAACCACGATCTAACACCATATATTTT	CASQPRSNTIYF
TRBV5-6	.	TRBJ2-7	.	TGTGCCAGCAGCTTGGTTCAGAGCTACGAGCAGTACTTC	CASSLVQSYEQYF
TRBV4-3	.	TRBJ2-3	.	TGCGCCAGCAGCCAGTTTCGAGATACGCAGTATTTT	CASSQFRDTQYF
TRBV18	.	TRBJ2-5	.	TGTGCCAGCTCACCTTTTGGACACGGAGAGACCCAGTACTTC	CASSPFGHGETQYF
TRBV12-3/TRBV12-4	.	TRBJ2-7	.	TGTGCCAGCAGTCCCCCCGAGGGGGAATCCTACGAGCAGTACTTC	CASSPPEGESYEQYF
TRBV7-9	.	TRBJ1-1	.	TGTGCCAGCAGCTTAGAGTTGGGGGCGCGGGGCACTGAAGCTTTCTTT	CASSLELGARGTEAFF
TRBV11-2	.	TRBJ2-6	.	TGTGCCAGCAGCCCCGTCGGTAGATCTGGGGCCAACGTCCTGACTTTC	CASSPVGRSGANVLTF
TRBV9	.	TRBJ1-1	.	TGTGCCAGCAAAAGGCGGGAGAACACTGAAGCTTTCTTT	CASKRRENTEAFF
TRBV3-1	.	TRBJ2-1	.	TGTGCCAGCAGCCAAGAATCCAGGACGAATGAGGCGTTCTTC	CASSQESRTNEAFF
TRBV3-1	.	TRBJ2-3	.	TGTGCCAGCAGCCAAGCCGGGGGGCAAAATACGCAGTATTTT	CASSQAGGQNTQYF
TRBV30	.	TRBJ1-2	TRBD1	TGTGCCTGGAGCCGTACAGGGGGCGACAACTATGGCTACACCTTC	CAWSRTGGDNYGYTF
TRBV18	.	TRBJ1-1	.	TGTGCCAGCTCACCATTAGACGGGGCCCTGAACACTGAAGCTTTCTTT	CASSPLDGALNTEAFF
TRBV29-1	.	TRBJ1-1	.	TGCAGCGTTTCGAGACACCGAAAGAACACTGAAGCTTTCTTT	CSVSRHRKNTEAFF
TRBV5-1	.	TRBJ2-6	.	TGCGCCAGCAGCTTGGAGTTCGGGGCCGGGGCCAACGTCCTGACTTTC	CASSLEFGAGANVLTF
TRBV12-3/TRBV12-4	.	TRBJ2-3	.	TGTGCCAGCAGTATCGGGACACAATACACAGATACGCAGTATTTT	CASSIGTQYTDTQYF
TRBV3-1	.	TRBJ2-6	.	TGTGCCAGCATGACGGCTTCAGGGGCCAACGTCCTGACTTTC	CASMTASGANVLTF
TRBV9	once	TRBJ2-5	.	TGTGCCAGCACTAGAGACAGTTTCCAAGAGACCCAGTACTTC	CASTRDSFQETQYF
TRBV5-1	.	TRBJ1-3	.	TGCGCCAGCAGTTGGACAGCTTTCTCGGGAAACACCATATATTTT	CASSWTAFSGNTIYF
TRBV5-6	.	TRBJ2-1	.	TGTGCCAGCAGCAATAACCGAAATGAGCAGTTCTTC	CASSNNRNEQFF
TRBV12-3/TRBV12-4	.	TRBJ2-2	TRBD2	TGTGCCAGCAGCCCCCGGGGGGGGTACACCGGGGAGCTGTTTTTT	CASSPRGGYTGELFF
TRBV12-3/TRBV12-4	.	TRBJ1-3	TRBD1	TGTGCCAGCAGCCAAACAGGGGGCCCTGGAAACACCATATATTTT	CASSQTGGPGNTIYF
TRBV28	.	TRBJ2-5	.	TGTGCCAGCAGTTTTGGAGCCGAGTCCCAAGAGACCCAGTACTTC	CASSFGAESQETQYF